The 24 T cell receptor beta chains listed next were all sequenced from one sample in a study of blood T cell repertoires in COVID-19. The repertoire was sequenced with immunoSEQ multiplex PCR; TCRdb's copy has only in-frame clones and lacks some. This sample has some 140,000 clones, with about 90% found just once. The sequencing sample was made of peripheral blood. These TCRs come from a man aged 50-60 years with active COVID-19.

The chain uses TRBV11-2 and TRBJ2-1; D remains unclear. V was trimmed by 5 bases and J by 1 base, leaving 12 bases between them. There are 15 residues in the CDR3. Germline values: CDR1 SGHAT, CDR2 FQNNGV. The CDR3 sequence: CASSPAGFSYNEQFF. The CDR3 DNA reads as TGTGCCAGCAGCCCGGCCGGGTTTTCCTACAATGAGCAGTTCTTC.

The CDR3 spells CASGATEWTGGANTEAFF. The CDR3 DNA reads as TGTGCTAGTGGGGCTACGGAATGGACAGGGGGCGCGAACACTGAAGCTTTCTTT. The chain links TRBV12-5 to TRBJ1-1, with 11 bases identical to TRBD1. The CDR3 is 18 residues long. J gave up 1 base and V 6 bases, and 13 bases lay outside the gene matches. The germline V gene has CDR1 LGHNT and CDR2 FRNRAP.

The chain carries TRBV15 and TRBJ2-3; 7 bases agree with TRBD2. The V segment lost 3 bases and the J segment 4 bases; nucleotides outside the gene matches: 10. The length of the CDR3 is 16 residues. CDR1 and CDR2 (germline): LNHNV, YYDKDF (reference sequence). CDR3 loop: CATSSNWGGVADTQYF. DNA for the CDR3: TGTGCCACCAGCAGTAATTGGGGGGGTGTAGCAGATACGCAGTATTTT.

The genes are TRBV7-9 and TRBJ2-3, with a weak D call TRBD1 (5 bases). In germline, CDR1 is SEHNR, CDR2 FQNEAQ (reference sequence). The CDR3 loop spans 12 amino acids. Trimming shortened V by 5 bases and J by 9 bases, and 12 bases separated the two germline ends. CDR3 coding DNA: TGTGCCAGCAGCCTAGGGGCCAAGACGCAGTATTTT. Its translation is CASSLGAKTQYF. Combining the CDR3 with reference TRBV7-9 and TRBJ2-3 gives the whole variable domain DTGVSQNPRHKITKRGQNVTFRCDPISEHNRLYWYRQTLGQGPEFLTYFQNEAQLEKSRLLSDRFSAERPKGSFSTLEIQRTEQGDSAMYLCASSLGAKTQYFGPGTRLTVL.

The chain joins TRBV7-9 to TRBJ2-7; 8 bases fit TRBD1. The ends lost 4 bases at V and 5 bases at J; junction bases unmatched: 7. The CDR3 consists of 14 residues. The germline V gene has CDR1 SEHNR and CDR2 FQNEAQ (reference sequence). The CDR3 here is CASSSYRGFNEQYF. CDR3 nucleotides: TGTGCCAGCAGCTCGTACAGGGGGTTCAACGAGCAGTACTTC.

The rearrangement links TRBV5-1 to TRBJ1-2; no clear D. Trimming left V 4 bases short and J 0 bases short, with 13 bases between. The CDR3 has 15 amino acids. Germline loops: CDR1 SGHRS, CDR2 YFSETQ. The CDR3 nucleotides are TGCGCCAGCAGCATGGACGCATCAGCTAACTATGGCTACACCTTC. Translating it yields CASSMDASANYGYTF.

The J gene is TRBJ2-5, the V gene TRBV29-1, with D unclear. Germline loops: CDR1 SQVTM, CDR2 ANQGSEA. The CDR3 totals 13 residues. V lost 7 bases and J 4 bases, leaving 16 bases between the germline ends. The CDR3 nucleotides are TGCAGCGCCCTTAGGCAGGCTGGAGAGACCCAGTACTTC. Its protein is CSALRQAGETQYF.

This clone was detected once. This rearrangement joins TRBV9 to TRBJ2-5; TRBD2 is a possible D gene (6 bases). V was trimmed by 2 bases and J by 1 base, leaving 9 bases between them. CDR1 and CDR2 from the germline V gene are SGDLS and YYNGEE. CDR3 length equals 14 residues. The CDR3, as DNA: TGTGCCAGCAGCGTTTCTAGCGCCCAAGAGACCCAGTACTTC. This translates into CASSVSSAQETQYF.

This chain connects TRBV7-3 to TRBJ1-1; tentative D call: TRBD1 (5 bases). The V and J ends lost 2 bases and 5 bases respectively, with 12 bases between them. CDR1 is SGHTA and CDR2 is FQGTGA in the germline V gene. CDR3 length: 14 amino acids. The CDR3 is CASSLQGMGTEAFF. CDR3 nucleotide sequence: TGTGCCAGCAGCTTACAGGGCATGGGAACTGAAGCTTTCTTT. Full variable domain (missing parts from reference TRBV7-3 and TRBJ1-1): GAGVSQTPSNKVTEKGKYVELRCDPISGHTALYWYRQSLGQGPEFLIYFQGTGAADDSGLPNDRFFAVRPEGSVSTLKIQRTERGDSAVYLCASSLQGMGTEAFFGQGTRLTVV.

This chain joins TRBV6-5 and TRBJ1-5, with 10 bases that match TRBD1. This CDR3 comprises 14 residues. Trimming removed 6 bases from V and 7 bases from J; junction bases left unmatched: 6. CDR1 and CDR2 from the germline V gene are MNHEY and SVGAGI. The CDR3 DNA sequence: TGTGCCAGCAGCCGGGACAGGGGCCGACAGCCCCAGCATTTT. It codes for CASSRDRGRQPQHF.

The genes are TRBV11-2 and TRBJ1-1, with D perhaps matching TRBD1 (6 bases). The CDR3 covers 12 residues. V gave up 5 bases and J gave up 8 bases, with 12 bases separating them. Germline V CDR1 and CDR2: SGHAT, FQNNGV. The CDR3 is CASSPNRVEAFF. The DNA for the CDR3 is TGTGCCAGCAGCCCCAACAGGGTCGAAGCTTTCTTT.

The chain employs TRBV6-5 and TRBJ1-1; the match to TRBD1 covers 10 bases. The V and J ends lost 6 bases and 0 bases, in that order; junction bases with no gene match: 4. The CDR3 sequence is 15 residues long. Per the germline V gene, CDR1 is MNHEY and CDR2 is SVGAGI. The CDR3 DNA reads as TGTGCCAGCAGACGCGGGACAGGGGTGAACACTGAAGCTTTCTTT. Amino acids: CASRRGTGVNTEAFF.

Details on this clone: This same CDR3 is encoded by further DNA sequences in the sample. This chain connects TRBV18 to TRBJ1-1; D ambiguous. V dropped 0 bases and J dropped 5 bases, with 10 bases sitting between them. From germline, CDR1 is KGHSH and CDR2 LQKENI. The CDR3 sequence is 14 residues long. The CDR3 DNA sequence: TGTGCCAGCTCACCACCTTCGGGGAATACTGAAGCTTTCTTT. This codes for CASSPPSGNTEAFF.

The chain combines TRBV5-4 with TRBJ2-7; the D gene is possibly TRBD1 (6 bases). The CDR3 loop spans 15 amino acids. The V gene's germline CDR1 is SGHNT and CDR2 YYREEE (reference sequence). Trimming took off 2 bases at V and 3 bases at J, with 15 bases between the two ends. The CDR3 protein is CASSFPGQGIYEQYF. CDR3 sequence (DNA): TGTGCCAGCAGCTTCCCGGGGCAGGGGATCTACGAGCAGTACTTC.

The chain has TRBV6-5 and TRBJ2-7, with D possibly TRBD1 on 5 matching bases. Trimming took 3 bases from V and 8 from J, leaving 20 bases between them. Germline-derived CDR1 and CDR2 are MNHEY and SVGAGI. This CDR3 has 15 amino acids. The CDR3 DNA is TGTGCCAGCAGTTATTCACAGGCATCCCTTTTAAAGCAGTACTTC. Protein product: CASSYSQASLLKQYF.

About this clone itself: The sample contains more than one DNA sequence encoding this CDR3. The chain has TRBV5-1 and TRBJ1-1, with 8 bases fitting TRBD1. The CDR3 spans 14 residues. Germline trimming cut 3 bases from V and 5 bases from J; bases unmatched to any gene: 6. Germline CDR1 reads SGHRS; CDR2 reads YFSETQ. The CDR3 DNA follows: TGCGCCAGCAGCTCGGACAGGGTAGGGACTGAAGCTTTCTTT. Translation: CASSSDRVGTEAFF.

The chain employs TRBV6-1 and TRBJ1-3; perhaps TRBD1 as D (6 bases). This CDR3 is built from 16 residues. Looked up from germline, CDR1 is MNHNS and CDR2 is SASEGT. Trimming pared 0 bases from V and 8 bases from J, leaving 17 bases between. The CDR3 DNA sequence: TGTGCCAGCAGTGAAGCGTCGTCAGGGGCCTGGGACACCATATATTTT. It is translated as CASSEASSGAWDTIYF.

The sample holds a few counts of this clone. This chain connects TRBV7-2 to TRBJ2-1, with TRBD2 matching 8 bases. The CDR3 runs 15 residues. Germline trimming cut 3 bases from V and 10 bases from J; bases unmatched to any gene: 11. The germline V gene has CDR1 SGHTA and CDR2 FQGNSA. This CDR3 is CASSFDTGGRWEQFF. The CDR3 DNA reads as TGTGCCAGCAGCTTTGATACGGGGGGGCGGTGGGAGCAGTTCTTC.

The rearrangement uses TRBV25-1 and TRBJ2-5; D may be TRBD1 (7 bases). Per germline, CDR1 MGHDK and CDR2 SYGVNS. V shed 5 bases and J shed 7 bases, with 14 bases lying between them. The CDR3 spans 13 residues. For the CDR3, the DNA is TGTGCCAGCAGTCTCGGGACAGCGGGGACCCAGTACTTC. The encoded protein is CASSLGTAGTQYF.

The genes are TRBV3-1 (or the pseudogene TRBV3-2) and TRBJ2-1; maybe TRBD2 (6 bases). The CDR3 extends over 15 amino acids. Germline V gene data show CDR1 as LGHDT and CDR2 as YNNKEL (reference sequence). The V end was cut by 0 bases, the J end by 5 bases, with 11 bases between. Here the CDR3 reads CASSQDWRGNNEQFF. CDR3 bases: TGTGCCAGCAGCCAAGATTGGCGGGGTAACAATGAGCAGTTCTTC.

The CDR3, as DNA: TGCGCCAGCAAACCTCGGACAGGAGCTAACTATGGCTACACCTTC. This codes for CASKPRTGANYGYTF. The V gene is TRBV5-1, the J gene TRBJ1-2; 7 bases align to TRBD1. CDR1 and CDR2 from the germline V gene are SGHRS and YFSETQ. CDR3 length: 15 amino acids. Trimming removed 6 bases from V and 0 bases from J; junction bases left unmatched: 8.

V is TRBV19 and J is TRBJ1-1; 9 bases fit TRBD1. CDR3 length: 17 amino acids. V lost 8 bases and J lost 5; bases outside the gene matches: 18. Per the germline V gene, CDR1 is LNHDA and CDR2 is SQIVND (reference sequence). CDR3 protein: CASSSGAHRGRGTEAFF. For the CDR3, the DNA is TGTGCCAGTTCAAGTGGGGCCCACAGGGGGCGAGGGACTGAAGCTTTCTTT.

The chain uses TRBV9 and TRBJ2-1; 7 nucleotides match TRBD2. J was trimmed by 2 bases and V by 0 bases; bases with no gene match: 5. This CDR3 comprises 16 residues. Germline V CDR1 and CDR2: SGDLS, YYNGEE. The CDR3 nucleotides are TGTGCCAGCAGCGTAGCGGTAGCGGGTCCCTACAATGAGCAGTTCTTC. It encodes CASSVAVAGPYNEQFF.

This chain connects TRBV19 to TRBJ2-7; 7 nucleotides line up with TRBD1. Germline-derived CDR1 and CDR2 are LNHDA and SQIVND (reference sequence). V shed 5 bases and J 3 bases; nucleotides not matched to a gene: 4. CDR3 length: 13 amino acids. CDR3 in DNA: TGTGCCAGTAGTTTGACAGGGATCTACGAGCAGTACTTC. This codes for CASSLTGIYEQYF. Supplemented by reference TRBV19 and TRBJ2-7, the full variable domain reads DGGITQSPKYLFRKEGQNVTLSCEQNLNHDAMYWYRQDPGQGLRLIYYSQIVNDFQKGDIAEGYSVSREKKESFPLTVTSAQKNPTAFYLCASSLTGIYEQYFGPGTRLTVT.